This paragraph reports one TCR beta chain. The sample comes from a study of blood T cell repertoires in COVID-19. On the study more broadly: COVID-19 samples collected from the United States, Italy and Spain covered acute and convalescent phases.

In the authors' workflow: Reference gene primers were amplified, and this amplification served to estimate nucleated cell counts. Produced via immunoSEQ multiplex PCR; TCRdb's table is partial and in-frame only. That table gives V, J and clone size, and the DNA gave D and trimming. The sample holds 200,000 to 250,000 clones, approximately 90% seen once. The Seattle site enrolled patients during active infection and followed them longitudinally. The CDR3 runs 17 residues. J gave up 2 bases and V 0 bases, and 7 bases lay outside the gene matches. CDR1 is SGDLS and CDR2 is YYNGEE in the germline V gene. The TCR originated in a woman in her fifties or sixties with COVID-19, enrolled during active disease. This chain joins TRBV9 and TRBJ2-2; 7 positions agree with TRBD2. The specimen sequenced was peripheral blood. CDR3 loop: CASSVAGGLINTGELFF. CDR3 coding DNA: TGTGCCAGCAGCGTAGCTGGGGGACTAATTAACACCGGGGAGCTGTTTTTT.